These T cell receptor beta chains were read from a single sample in a study of blood T cell repertoires in COVID-19. Profiling relied on immunoSEQ multiplex PCR, and the TCRdb table lists in-frame clones only, not all of them. The sample gives around 360,000 clones, about 87% of which show up once; less than 11% is in the top ten. The sequenced material came from peripheral blood. Every receptor here comes from a woman between 25 and 40 years old with COVID-19, enrolled during active disease. Each CDR3 is given with its conserved first and last residue. A D gene is named only where the DNA matches it firmly. The listing skips clone size in some rows; elsewhere it reads once, few, many or a size class.

>.|TRBJ1-5|TRBV28|.
CASSGYGNQPQHF
TGTGCCTCCTCAGGGTATGGGAATCAGCCCCAGCATTTT
>.|TRBJ2-7|TRBV24-1|TRBD2
CATSDRGRDWRENQYF
TGTGCCACCAGTGACCGGGGAAGGGACTGGCGGGAGAACCAGTACTTC
>.|TRBJ2-3|TRBV29-1|TRBD2
CSVVGGRTDTQYF
TGCAGCGTTGTGGGGGGGAGGACAGATACGCAGTATTTT
>.|TRBJ2-1|TRBV7-9|TRBD2
CASSRTSGPYNEQFF
TGTGCCAGCAGTCGTACTAGCGGGCCCTACAATGAGCAGTTCTTC
>.|TRBJ2-7|TRBV18|TRBD1
CASSPGQGTYEQYF
TGTGCCAGCTCCCCCGGACAGGGGACCTACGAGCAGTACTTC
>.|TRBJ2-3|TRBV24-1|TRBD1
CATSDPGAGGADTQYF
TGTGCCACCAGTGATCCCGGGGCAGGGGGTGCAGATACGCAGTATTTT
>.|TRBJ2-5|TRBV4-1|TRBD2
CASSQRTSGRDQETQYF
TGCGCCAGCAGCCAACGGACTAGCGGGAGGGACCAAGAGACCCAGTACTTC
>few|TRBJ2-1|TRBV4-1|TRBD2
CASSQVPTSGNNEQFF
TGCGCCAGCAGCCAAGTCCCGACTAGCGGGAACAATGAGCAGTTCTTC
>.|TRBJ1-5|TRBV5-5|.
CASSRTGSSNQPQHF
TGTGCCAGCAGCCGAACCGGGAGTAGCAATCAGCCCCAGCATTTT
>.|TRBJ1-1|TRBV2|.
CASSPGYLAEAFF
TGTGCCAGCAGTCCGGGATACCTTGCTGAAGCTTTCTTT
>.|TRBJ1-1|TRBV28|TRBD1
CASSLPGGRAFF
TGTGCCAGCAGCTTGCCAGGGGGCAGGGCTTTCTTT
>.|TRBJ2-1|TRBV6-5|TRBD2
CASRPGLEYNEQFF
TGTGCCAGCAGACCGGGACTAGAGTACAATGAGCAGTTCTTC
>once|TRBJ2-5|TRBV3-1/TRBV3-2|TRBD2
CASSQDSWGQRGTQETQYF
TGTGCCAGCAGCCAAGATAGTTGGGGCCAGCGGGGTACGCAAGAGACCCAGTACTTC
>.|TRBJ1-1|TRBV5-6|TRBD1
CASSLGDRGNTEAFF
TGTGCCAGCAGCTTGGGGGACAGGGGTAACACTGAAGCTTTCTTT
>.|TRBJ2-7|TRBV19|TRBD1
CASSITPGQGAYEQYF
TGTGCCAGTAGTATCACCCCCGGTCAGGGGGCGTACGAGCAGTACTTC
>.|TRBJ2-1|TRBV5-1|TRBD1
CASSSGQGANEQFF
TGCGCCAGCAGCAGCGGACAGGGGGCAAATGAGCAGTTCTTC
>.|TRBJ2-1|TRBV19|TRBD2
CASSVTSGRGNEQFF
TGTGCCAGTAGTGTAACTAGCGGACGGGGCAATGAGCAGTTCTTC
>.|TRBJ2-1|TRBV19|TRBD2
CASGKASGRLVIDEQFF
TGTGCCAGCGGAAAAGCTAGCGGGAGGCTGGTTATCGATGAGCAGTTCTTC
>.|TRBJ2-2|TRBV5-1|TRBD2
CASKGRTSEGGELFF
TGCGCCAGCAAAGGTAGAACTAGCGAAGGCGGGGAGCTGTTTTTT
>.|TRBJ1-2|TRBV15|.
CATYGSQRSSYGYTF
TGTGCCACCTACGGGTCGCAGCGATCGTCCTATGGCTACACCTTC
>.|TRBJ2-4|TRBV2|.
CASSPPLAIENIQYF
TGTGCCAGTTCACCTCCTCTAGCTATTGAAAACATTCAGTACTTC
>.|TRBJ2-1|TRBV29-1|TRBD1
CSGQGTDSYNEQFF
TGCAGCGGCCAGGGGACAGACTCCTACAATGAGCAGTTCTTC
>.|TRBJ1-1|TRBV5-8|TRBD1
CASSARTGTLSEAFF
TGTGCCAGCAGCGCCCGGACAGGGACGCTCTCTGAAGCTTTCTTT
>.|TRBJ1-5|TRBV28|TRBD1
CASSSRTGGGNQPQHF
TGTGCCAGCAGCTCTCGGACAGGAGGAGGCAATCAGCCCCAGCATTTT
>.|TRBJ2-7|TRBV9|.
CASSEGTQGYYEQYF
TGTGCCAGCAGCGAGGGGACACAGGGTTACTACGAGCAGTACTTC
>.|TRBJ1-1|TRBV6-1|.
CASSEVRAGRGEAFF
TGTGCCAGCAGTGAAGTCAGGGCCGGGCGGGGTGAAGCTTTCTTT
>.|TRBJ1-3|TRBV2|.
CASQESFSGNTIYF
TGTGCCAGCCAGGAATCTTTCTCTGGAAACACCATATATTTT
>.|TRBJ2-5|TRBV25-1|TRBD2
CASSARENLQETQYF
TGTGCCAGCAGTGCGCGGGAGAACCTACAAGAGACCCAGTACTTC
>once|TRBJ2-4|TRBV5-5|.
CASTLSNTGTQAKNIQYF
TGTGCCAGCACCCTCTCCAATACCGGGACTCAAGCCAAAAACATTCAGTACTTC
>.|TRBJ2-3|TRBV5-1|TRBD1
CASSLEGHRGSFESTDTQYF
TGCGCCAGCAGCTTGGAGGGGCACAGGGGCAGCTTCGAAAGCACAGATACGCAGTATTTT
>.|TRBJ1-3|TRBV5-1|TRBD1
CASSVTGGSGNTIYF
TGCGCCAGCAGCGTAACAGGGGGCTCTGGAAACACCATATATTTT
>.|TRBJ2-1|TRBV7-9|TRBD2
CATPGLAGDDEQFF
TGTGCCACCCCGGGACTAGCGGGAGACGATGAGCAGTTCTTC
>.|TRBJ2-4|TRBV6-4|TRBD1
CASKIGTDVF
TGTGCCAGCAAAATCGGGACAGACGTCTTC
>once|TRBJ1-6|TRBV15|.
CATSRERVMGSPLHF
TGTGCCACCAGCAGAGAGAGGGTTATGGGTTCACCCCTCCACTTT
>.|TRBJ2-1|TRBV6-6|TRBD1
CASSLRGPYNEQFF
TGTGCCAGCAGCCTAAGGGGGCCCTACAATGAGCAGTTCTTC
>.|TRBJ2-3|TRBV30|.
CAWVTGYTQYF
TGTGCCTGGGTCACAGGGTATACGCAGTATTTT
>.|TRBJ2-3|TRBV3-1/TRBV3-2|.
CASSPFSEPDTQYF
TGTGCCAGCAGCCCCTTTTCGGAGCCAGATACGCAGTATTTT
>.|TRBJ2-7|TRBV24-1|.
CATSEGTGTFYEQYF
TGTGCCACCAGTGAAGGGACTGGGACGTTCTACGAGCAGTACTTC
>.|TRBJ2-3|TRBV5-1|TRBD2
CASSTGTSLTDTQYF
TGCGCCAGCAGCACTGGGACTAGCCTCACAGATACGCAGTATTTT
>.|TRBJ2-1|TRBV7-9|.
CASSLEGREQFF
TGTGCCAGCAGCTTAGAGGGGAGGGAGCAGTTCTTC
>.|TRBJ2-3|TRBV7-3|TRBD2
CASSPGLADTQYF
TGTGCCAGCAGCCCGGGACTAGCAGATACGCAGTATTTT
>.|TRBJ1-2|TRBV7-9|.
CASSLDLTTYGYTF
TGTGCCAGCAGCTTAGACCTCACTACCTATGGCTACACCTTC
>once|TRBJ1-1|TRBV27|TRBD1
CASSQSGTGGAFF
TGTGCCAGCAGCCAATCCGGGACAGGGGGCGCTTTCTTT
>.|TRBJ2-7|TRBV4-1|TRBD1
CASSQGLTGREQYF
TGCGCCAGCAGCCAAGGGTTGACAGGGCGCGAGCAGTACTTC
>.|TRBJ2-1|TRBV5-1|.
CASSPRVWNEQFF
TGCGCCAGCAGCCCGAGAGTATGGAATGAGCAGTTCTTC
>.|TRBJ2-7|TRBV5-4|.
CASSSGNGRSSYEQYF
TGTGCCAGCAGTTCGGGGAACGGCCGATCCTCCTACGAGCAGTACTTC
>few|TRBJ2-2|TRBV18|.
CASSPFTGELFF
TGTGCCAGCTCACCCTTCACCGGGGAGCTGTTTTTT
>.|TRBJ2-1|TRBV5-4|.
CASSLGPGGSEFF
TGTGCCAGCAGCTTGGGTCCTGGCGGGTCCGAGTTCTTC
>.|TRBJ1-2|TRBV25-1|.
CASSGPANYGYTF
TGTGCCAGCAGTGGCCCGGCTAACTATGGCTACACCTTC
>.|TRBJ2-4|TRBV28|TRBD1
CASRTDRGYLAKNIQYF
TGTGCCAGCAGGACGGACAGGGGATATCTAGCCAAAAACATTCAGTACTTC
>.|TRBJ2-2|TRBV27|TRBD2
CASSSAGGTGELFF
TGTGCCAGCAGTTCGGCGGGAGGCACCGGGGAGCTGTTTTTT
>once|TRBJ2-3|TRBV9|.
CASSVNERGTDTQYF
TGTGCCAGCAGCGTAAATGAGCGTGGCACAGATACGCAGTATTTT
>.|TRBJ2-2|TRBV6-4|.
CASSALTNTGELFF
TGTGCCAGCAGTGCACTTACGAACACCGGGGAGCTGTTTTTT
>.|TRBJ2-1|TRBV27|.
CASSLSRGRWEFF
TGTGCCAGCAGTTTATCGCGGGGTCGGTGGGAGTTCTTC